A selection of T cell receptor beta chains follows, all from one sample in a study of control samples from healthy donors and cancer patients. Only in-frame clones appear in the TCRdb table, and some are missing; sequencing was by immunoSEQ multiplex PCR. The table includes nearly 55,000 clones, around 97% detected once. The specimen was blood. Source of these receptors: a young woman in good health. Both conserved end residues are part of each CDR3.

v_call cdr3_aa
TRBV29-1 CSTSGRTDTGELFF
TRBV28 CASSFVAGVINEQFF
TRBV21-1 CASSAYRGLLNEQYF
TRBV18 CASSPETPRSYNEQFF
TRBV28 CASSLAGNRRDYGYTF
TRBV5-1 CASSLTSGKYNEQFF
TRBV12-3/TRBV12-4 CASSPTGGYEQYF
TRBV28 CASSSADRSHEKLFF
TRBV6-5 CASSTGNQPQHF
TRBV30 CAWSLQGLSNQPQHF
TRBV7-9 CASSLLLGQNTEAFF
TRBV5-1 CASSNGTGYGYTF
TRBV18 CASSPLALNRMNTEAFF
TRBV9 CASSANYNEQFF
TRBV19 CASSYRGGNEQFF
TRBV18 CASSPYREGSYGYTF
TRBV5-1 CASGSGTRGNTEAFF
TRBV7-3 CASSLLVDSPLHF
TRBV6-2/TRBV6-3 CASSYSLKTQYF
TRBV6-6 CASGQGREWTNEKLFF